This TCR beta chain appears in the sequencing data of a study of shared clonotypes between healthy human individuals. This clone was found once. Antigen unknown. Other DNA sequences in this sample translate to the same CDR3. General study results and limits: Sorted-subset sequencing, rarefaction showed, was incomplete despite large depth.

Assay execution took place at the deep level. Sorted-subset replicate PCRs used roughly 210 ng of genomic DNA. This amount corresponded to about 29,000 T cell genomes. TCRdb's table, derived via immunoSEQ multiplex PCR, lists solely in-frame clones and lacks some. The data show about 2.4 million clones, approximately 93% seen once. What was sequenced was naive CD4+ T cells from PBMCs. The subset denotes: CD45RA+ positively selected. The clonotype was recovered from a young man in good health. Some clones in this sample may be carry-over from other donors' samples.

CDR3 nucleotide sequence: TGTGCCAGCAGCTTAGGACAGGGAGACACTGAAGCTTTCTTT. This encodes CASSLGQGDTEAFF. The V and J genes are TRBV7-9 and TRBJ1-1; 7 positions match TRBD1. The germline gives CDR1 SEHNR, CDR2 FQNEAQ (reference sequence). With 1 base clipped from V and 3 bases from J, the junction kept 2 bases outside the gene matches. This CDR3 is built from 14 residues.